These 15 T cell receptor beta chains share one sample of origin, sequenced in a study of shared T cell receptors in the human thymus. The protocol was immunoSEQ multiplex PCR, while the TCRdb copy is restricted to in-frame clones and leaves out a portion. Among about 660,000 clones listed, roughly 90% were seen once. The data also belong to a second study, concerning human thymus T cells.

The sample was thymocytes. These receptor sequences come from a boy in the first two years of life with a congenital heart defect.

The chain joins TRBV16 to TRBJ1-2; the D is unclear. Germline V lookup: CDR1 KGHSY, CDR2 FQNENV. This CDR3 contains 13 residues. V was shortened by 2 bases and J by 4 bases, with 8 bases between the two germline ends. CDR3 bases: TGTGCCAGCAGCCAAACTCCGTTCTATGGCTACACCTTC. The encoded protein is CASSQTPFYGYTF.

The chain employs TRBV2 and TRBJ1-4; TRBD1 might be the D (5 bases). Trimming shortened V by 3 bases and J by 5 bases, and 16 bases separated the two germline ends. Germline V CDR1 and CDR2: SNHLY, FYNNEI. CDR3 length equals 16 residues. The CDR3 loop reads CASSDPNTGLNEKLFF. The CDR3 nucleotides read TGTGCCAGCAGTGATCCAAACACAGGTCTAAATGAAAAACTGTTTTTT. The variable domain in full, completed from reference TRBV2 and TRBJ1-4, reads EPEVTQTPSHQVTQMGQEVILRCVPISNHLYFYWYRQILGQKVEFLVSFYNNEISEKSEIFDDQFSVERPDGSNFTLKIRSTKLEDSAMYFCASSDPNTGLNEKLFFGSGTQLSVL.

The chain uses TRBV30 and TRBJ2-1, with 7 bases that match TRBD1. The CDR3 consists of 15 residues. Germline CDR1 GTSNPN, CDR2 SVGIG (reference sequence). The junction had 9 bases not matched to a gene; V was cut back by 3 bases and J by 4 bases. The CDR3 region is CAWRGQPSLYNEQFF. CDR3 DNA: TGTGCCTGGAGGGGACAGCCTTCCTTATACAATGAGCAGTTCTTC.

With regard to this clone: Other DNA sequences from this sample encode an identical CDR3 as well. In nucleotides, the CDR3 is TGCAGTGCTCCCTCGGTATATGGCTACACCTTC. This gives the protein CSAPSVYGYTF. V and J are TRBV20-1 and TRBJ1-2; D is unclear. The CDR3 spans 11 residues. Trimming pared 5 bases from V and 5 bases from J, leaving 9 bases between. Germline-derived CDR1 and CDR2 are DFQATT and SNEGSKA (reference sequence).

As DNA, the CDR3 is TGTGCCAGTAGCGGTGAGCGGGAGAAGGATACGCAGTATTTT. Translation gives CASSGEREKDTQYF. The chain uses TRBV19 and TRBJ2-3; 8 bases map to TRBD2. Germline assignment: CDR1 LNHDA and CDR2 SQIVND (reference sequence). The CDR3 sequence is 14 residues long. The junction had 8 bases not matched to a gene; V was cut back by 6 bases and J by 6 bases.

The chain has TRBV27 and TRBJ2-7; D not certain. Between the trimmed V and J ends, which lost 4 bases and 6 bases, there was a span of 10 bases. This CDR3 is built from 12 residues. Germline CDR1 MNHEY, CDR2 SMNVEV (reference sequence). CDR3 bases: TGTGCCAGCAGTTCCAGTACCGCCGAGCAGTACTTC. Its protein is CASSSSTAEQYF.

This clone has only a few counts. The rearrangement joins TRBV5-1 to TRBJ2-2; D might be TRBD1 (5 bases). V gave up 0 bases and J gave up 5 bases, with 8 bases separating them. The length of the CDR3 is 14 residues. Germline V lookup: CDR1 SGHRS, CDR2 YFSETQ. CDR3 coding DNA: TGCGCCAGCAGCTTGGCCAGGGCGACCGGGGAGCTGTTTTTT. Amino acids: CASSLARATGELFF.

J is TRBJ2-5 and V is TRBV25-1; a possible D gene is TRBD2 (7 bases). Germline V gene data show CDR1 as MGHDK and CDR2 as SYGVNS. The CDR3 has 15 residues. The V gene lost 1 base and the J gene lost 5 bases, with 14 bases spanning the gap. Here the CDR3 reads CASSEWGRGGETQYF. The CDR3, as DNA: TGTGCCAGCAGTGAATGGGGCAGGGGAGGGGAGACCCAGTACTTC.

This rearrangement joins TRBV29-1 to TRBJ2-3, with D possibly matching TRBD2 (5 bases). Germline loops: CDR1 SQVTM, CDR2 ANQGSEA. The CDR3 length is 14 residues. V was pared by 5 bases and J by 5 bases, with 17 bases between. The CDR3 region has the DNA TGCAGCGTTCGGTCAGACGAGGGTGGAGATACGCAGTATTTT. This encodes CSVRSDEGGDTQYF.

This rearrangement joins TRBV7-6 to TRBJ2-3; no clear D gene. The germline V and J ends were trimmed by 5 bases and 2 bases, with 20 bases remaining between them. This CDR3 has 17 residues. Germline assignment: CDR1 SGHVS and CDR2 FNYEAQ. The CDR3 sequence: CASSPPPSSRDTDTQYF. DNA of the CDR3: TGTGCCAGCAGCCCACCACCAAGTTCGCGAGACACAGATACGCAGTATTTT.

J is TRBJ2-7 and V is TRBV6-5; maybe TRBD1 (6 bases). V dropped 7 bases and J dropped 6 bases, with 19 bases sitting between them. CDR3 length: 14 amino acids. CDR1 and CDR2 from the germline V gene are MNHEY and SVGAGI. The CDR3 nucleotides read TGTGCCAGCAAAAGACAGGAATGGATGTCCGAGCAGTACTTC. This sequence encodes CASKRQEWMSEQYF.

This sequence joins TRBV6-1 and TRBJ2-1, with D tentatively TRBD1 (7 bases). In germline, CDR1 is MNHNS, CDR2 SASEGT. The CDR3 has 14 residues. The V gene lost 6 bases and the J gene lost 6 bases, with 15 bases spanning the gap. The CDR3 spells CASRQGRGPNEQFF. The CDR3 DNA sequence: TGTGCCAGCAGACAGGGGCGGGGTCCCAATGAGCAGTTCTTC.

The chain joins TRBV6-5 to TRBJ1-1, with 7 bases fitting TRBD1. CDR3 length: 13 amino acids. Unmatched junction bases numbered 9, after V lost 2 bases and J lost 12 bases. The germline V gene encodes CDR1 MNHEY and CDR2 SVGAGI. CDR3 amino acids: CASSYREQGLSFF. The CDR3 DNA follows: TGTGCCAGCAGTTACAGGGAACAGGGGTTGTCTTTCTTT.

V gene TRBV11-2 combines with J gene TRBJ1-5; D is undetermined. The CDR3 length is 17 residues. V lost 1 base to trimming and J lost 0 bases, with 13 bases between them. Germline CDR1 reads SGHAT; CDR2 reads FQNNGV. The CDR3 spells CASSLGAGQSSNQPQHF. The CDR3, as DNA: TGTGCCAGCAGCTTAGGAGCGGGCCAATCTAGCAATCAGCCCCAGCATTTT.

The chain links TRBV9 to TRBJ1-4; D is uncertain. Trimming removed 1 base from V and 3 bases from J, with 16 bases in between. The V gene's germline CDR1 is SGDLS and CDR2 YYNGEE. CDR3 size: 17 residues. The CDR3 nucleotides read TGTGCCAGCAGCGTATCTGGTATCGGGGATTCTAATGAAAAACTGTTTTTT. Protein product: CASSVSGIGDSNEKLFF.